This TCR beta chain comes out of a study of T and B cells in COVID-19 patients. Background on the study: The recovered cohort's median age was roughly 31 years, versus around 70 years in active infection. Of over 19 active-infection patients, 12 were critically ill with mechanical ventilation or extracorporeal membrane oxygenation. Study outcomes and limitations: Clonality of TRB repertoires was high in active COVID-19; recovery brought above-healthy diversity and richness. CD4+, regulatory T cell, CD8+ and sorted SARS-CoV-2-responsive or tetramer+ T cells were not yet sequenced.

V lost 4 bases, J lost 3 bases, and 12 bases lay in between. Germline values: CDR1 MNHNS, CDR2 SASEGT. There are 14 residues in the CDR3. TRB was amplified from around 250-500 ng of blood genomic DNA. Only a few counts were recorded for this clonotype. Antigen: not known. TRB rearrangements were amplified by multiplex PCR with BIOMED2 TRB-A/B primers. Via MiXCR, TCRdb re-called the multiplex PCR reads, giving one row per CDR3 protein. The sample lists several thousand distinct CDR3 sequences, 25% to 35% occurring once. The chain combines TRBV6-1 with TRBJ1-1; no reliable D call. The receptor was isolated from a human donor with active COVID-19. The donor label of this sample is uncertain. Sequenced input: blood. The CDR3 sequence is CASSGGIRDTEAFF. The CDR3 bases are TGTGCCAGCAGTGGCGGGATCCGCGACACTGAAGCTTTCTTT.